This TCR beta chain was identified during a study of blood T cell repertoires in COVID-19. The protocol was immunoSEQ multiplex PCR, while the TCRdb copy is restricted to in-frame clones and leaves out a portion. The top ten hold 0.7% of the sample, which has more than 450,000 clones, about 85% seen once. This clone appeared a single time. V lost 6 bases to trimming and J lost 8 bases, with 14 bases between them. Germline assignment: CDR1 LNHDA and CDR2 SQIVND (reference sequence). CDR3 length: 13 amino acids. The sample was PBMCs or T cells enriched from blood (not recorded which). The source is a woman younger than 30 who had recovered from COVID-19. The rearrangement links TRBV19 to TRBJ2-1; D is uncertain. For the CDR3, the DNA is TGTGCCAGTAGGTTGACGTCGGGTTATGAGCAGTTCTTC. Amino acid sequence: CASRLTSGYEQFF.